This T cell receptor beta chain was observed in a study of shared clonotypes between healthy human individuals. Methods used by the authors: Junction-only sequences without quality scores were provided by ImmunoSEQ, so filtering was different. Profiling relied on immunoSEQ multiplex PCR, and the TCRdb table lists in-frame clones only, not all of them. The V and J calls and the clone size are those of that table, but D and trimming were determined from the DNA. The sample records 400,000 to 600,000 clones, approximately 79% being singletons. Healthy HIV-negative adults with no recent acute infections or vaccinations were recruited as donors. The CDR3 spans 14 residues. From germline, CDR1 is SGHVS and CDR2 FNYEAQ. V lost 2 bases to trimming and J lost 4 bases, with 8 bases between them.

This sequence originates from a woman in her thirties or forties in good health. Some clones in this sample may be carry-over from other donors' samples. V usage is TRBV7-6 and J usage is TRBJ1-4; weak D call: TRBD1 (5 bases). Sequenced: PBMCs. CDR3 loop: CASSLRGYNEKLFF. The CDR3, as DNA: TGTGCCAGCAGCTTACGGGGGTATAATGAAAAACTGTTTTTT.